This record covers a single T cell receptor (beta chain). Antigen unknown. Per the germline V gene, CDR1 is MGHRA and CDR2 is YSYEKL. The CDR3 contains 19 residues. Trimming shortened V by 0 bases and J by 4 bases, and 24 bases separated the two germline ends. It was with 60 Vbeta and 13 Jbeta primers that the PCR ran. Repertoires were generated with immunoSEQ multiplex PCR, while TCRdb's copy carries only in-frame clones and drops some. The table shows 160,000 or so clones, with 84% occurring only once. This sample stems from a study of cytomegalovirus exposure and HLA in healthy donors. Whole-study context: Among the roughly 430 genotyped donors, 70% to 90% were placed in the Caucasian-associated ancestry cluster. Study-level findings and limits: Both high specificity and high sensitivity reportedly marked the classifier's diagnosis of cytomegalovirus status.

This TCR was sampled from a man in his fifties or sixties in good health and CMV-seropositive. The gene calls are TRBV4-1 and TRBJ1-2; tentative D call: TRBD1 (5 bases). Sequenced: PBMCs. The CDR3: CASSQERSTGNLKIYGYTF. CDR3 nucleotide sequence: TGCGCCAGCAGCCAAGAAAGATCAACAGGTAATTTGAAGATCTATGGCTACACCTTC.